The present T cell receptor beta chain was sequenced within a study of blood T cell repertoires in COVID-19 (dated by TCRdb to 2020 to 2021). Study-wide context: Samples from collaborators originated in the United States, Italy and Spain and spanned both the acute and convalescent phases of COVID-19. Samples came from the ongoing ImmuneRACE study (first 160 participants) plus 1,254 subjects from 6 global collaborators. Subjects who had been exposed to COVID-19, were actively infected with it, or had recovered from it provided the deeply sampled blood TCRbeta repertoires that made up the dataset. The repertoires were made available in a free public database intended to serve as a resource for research on the immune response to SARS-CoV-2. Sample metadata almost always included a de-identified subject ID, COVID-19 status, age in years and sex. Where HLA class I and class II types were available, the types were taken from metadata supplied by the sample provider, not from assay-based typing. The prospective study material was composed of cDNA or gDNA derived from T cells, B-cell-depleted T cells, or PBMCs.

Findings and caveats that apply to the study as a whole: The amount of clinical and demographic metadata varied by source and participant and was provided uncurated.

One collaborating source in Seattle enrolled patients during active infection and followed them longitudinally through the course of disease. Collaborating institutions collected whole blood in K2EDTA tubes following their own protocols. For TCRbeta analysis, collaborators shipped samples in one of three forms: frozen whole blood, isolated PBMCs, or DNA extracted from either of those sample types. Based on the germline V gene, the CDR1 and CDR2 sequences are MGHRA and YSYEKL. V loses 5 bases at its end and J loses 5 bases; junction bases beyond the gene matches: 10. The CDR3 starts with the cysteine, ends with the phenylalanine, and has 15 residues. Of the read, only the CDR3 DNA is kept; its 45 bases are in frame from base 1. With respect to this clone: It lacks a known antigen. There are no base qualities to consult, and no much larger clone falls within one base.

TCRbeta CDR3 regions were amplified from genomic DNA by means of the immunoSEQ Assay, a bias-controlled multiplex PCR. On the authors' methods: The number of nucleated cells in each sample was estimated by amplification of reference gene primers within the assay. To quantify the absolute abundance of each unique TCRbeta CDR3 rearrangement, sequence reads were collapsed and filtered. For each sample, productive Simpson clonality was calculated as the square root of Simpson's diversity index over productive rearrangements. Entries here come from immuneACCESS through TCRdb and include only in-frame sequences with V and J called. Some clones fail to appear in such tables; in the studies checked, an unresolved V gene covers under half of the shortfall, and the cause of the remainder is unknown. The V and J calls and the clone size are those of that table, but D and trimming were determined from the DNA. This sample lists around 100,000 clones; roughly 92% were detected once. The top ten clonotypes cover around 2% of the sample.

The sequence was collected from a woman aged 50 to 60 with COVID-19, enrolled during active disease. The rearranged chain carries TRBV4-1 and TRBJ1-1; 8 nucleotides in the junction match TRBD1. The sample taken for sequencing was peripheral blood. The nucleotide sequence is given as TGCGCCAGCAGCTTCGCAGGGGGCGCACGGACTGAAGCTTTCTTT. This yields the protein CASSFAGGARTEAFF.